This T cell receptor (beta chain) was captured by sequencing in a study of blood T cell repertoires in COVID-19. Overall study context: Acute-phase and convalescent COVID-19 samples originated in the United States, Italy and Spain. In each case, the material was cDNA or gDNA derived from T cells, B-cell-depleted T cells, or PBMCs.

The ends were cut back, 3 bases at V and 4 bases at J, with 12 bases in the middle. CDR3 length: 15 amino acids. The germline V gene has CDR1 SGHVS and CDR2 FQNEAQ. Per the original data handling: Estimates of nucleated cell counts were drawn from the amplification of reference gene primers. This table comes from immunoSEQ multiplex PCR, and its TCRdb copy is limited to in-frame clones, with some not included. V, J and clone size were drawn from that table, and D and trimming were deduced from the DNA. The sample has 150,000 or so clones, under 85% seen once. The origin of this receptor is a man in his 70s who had recovered from COVID-19. Sequences were obtained from peripheral blood. The chain employs TRBV7-8 and TRBJ1-4, with a weak D call TRBD1 (5 bases). The chain's CDR3 is CASSFETALNEKLFF. The CDR3 coding sequence is TGTGCCAGCAGCTTCGAGACAGCTCTTAATGAAAAACTGTTTTTT.